These 3 T cell receptor beta chains were sequenced from one sample in a study of graft-versus-host responses after intestinal transplantation. Generated by immunoSEQ multiplex PCR, the TCRdb table keeps only in-frame clones and is missing some. The repertoire consists of approximately 15,000 clones, with less than 50% occurring once and the leading ten covering over 3%. Investigators plated approximately 200,000 CFSE-labeled responder cells together with approximately 200,000 irradiated stimulator cells labeled with violet dye. The source was alloreactive CD8+ T cells from a mixed lymphocyte reaction culture, collected before intestinal transplant. Stated subset: CFSE-low proliferating T cells sorted from roughly six-day pre-transplant mixed lymphocyte reaction (GvH or HvG direction). The receptor source for this set is a human patient who received an intestinal transplant.

This clone was counted a few times. V usage is TRBV6-5 and J usage is TRBJ2-7, with D unresolved. Germline assignment: CDR1 MNHEY and CDR2 SVGAGI. Between the trimmed V and J ends, which lost 2 bases and 4 bases, there was a span of 12 bases. CDR3 length: 14 amino acids. CDR3 sequence reads: CASSYQGLWYEQYF. The CDR3 bases are TGTGCCAGCAGTTACCAAGGGCTTTGGTACGAGCAGTACTTC.

This clone occurred a few times. One end of the junction does not line up with germline, which may come from a read error. The DNA for the CDR3 is TGTGCTGTTCCACTTCGGACAGGGACTCTCTTCTTC. Residues: CAVPLRTGTLFF. V gene TRBV12-5 combines with J gene TRBJ1-2, with 8 bases identical to TRBD1. Germline values: CDR1 LGHNT, CDR2 FRNRAP. The CDR3 length is 12 residues.

For the CDR3, the DNA is TGTGCCAGCCTGTGGGTCGGGGAGCTGTTTTTT. As protein: CASLWVGELFF. The gene calls are TRBV6-1 and TRBJ2-2, with no clear D. This CDR3 is built from 11 residues. The V gene's germline CDR1 is MNHNS and CDR2 SASEGT. Trimming pared 8 bases from V and 7 bases from J, leaving 8 bases between.